The 28 T cell receptor beta chains given below trace back to one sample, sequenced in a study of CD8 T cells in ankylosing spondylitis. MiXCR, applied by TCRdb to the 5' RACE reads, yields one record per CDR3 protein. The sample has approximately 340,000 distinct CDR3 sequences; roughly 14% are singletons. Sequenced material: blood, either unsorted or a sorted T cell fraction (not recorded which). These receptors all come from a male donor with ankylosing spondylitis or in good health (not recorded which).

This clonotype was detected only a few times. This chain joins TRBV19 and TRBJ2-7; no clear D gene. The CDR3 length is 14 residues. V was clipped by 8 bases and J by 0 bases, with 14 bases between them. CDR1 is LNHDA, CDR2 SQIVND, per germline (reference sequence). As DNA, the CDR3 is TGTGCCAGTCGGACGGACCCAAGCTCCTACGAGCAGTACTTC. Residues: CASRTDPSSYEQYF.

This clonotype has a handful of counts. This sequence joins TRBV4-1 and TRBJ2-1; a possible D gene is TRBD1 (6 bases). The CDR3 consists of 16 residues. The ends were cut back, 0 bases at V and 0 bases at J, with 9 bases in the middle. From germline, CDR1 is MGHRA and CDR2 YSYEKL. Here the CDR3 reads CASSQDPGDSYNEQFF. CDR3 in DNA: TGCGCCAGCAGCCAAGATCCAGGGGACTCCTACAATGAGCAGTTCTTC.

The J gene is TRBJ1-1, the V gene TRBV20-1; D may be TRBD1 (5 bases). Trimming took 3 bases from V and 0 from J, leaving 11 bases between them. Per germline, CDR1 DFQATT and CDR2 SNEGSKA (reference sequence). The CDR3 is 14 amino acids. CDR3: CSASPGTVNTEAFF. CDR3 nucleotide sequence: TGCAGTGCTAGTCCAGGGACCGTGAACACTGAAGCTTTCTTT.

This chain uses TRBV5-1 with TRBJ1-2; D may be TRBD1 (6 bases). V was shortened by 0 bases and J by 8 bases, with 20 bases between the two germline ends. The V gene's germline CDR1 is SGHRS and CDR2 YFSETQ. The CDR3 covers 16 residues. The CDR3 here is CASSLDPQGSAGGYTF. As DNA, the CDR3 is TGCGCCAGCAGCTTGGACCCCCAGGGGAGCGCCGGAGGCTACACCTTC.

This clonotype has more than one count but fewer than ten. This chain joins TRBV20-1 and TRBJ2-1; TRBD2 matches at 11 bases. CDR3 size: 14 residues. CDR1 is DFQATT and CDR2 is SNEGSKA in the germline V gene (reference sequence). The trim removed 5 bases at V and 3 bases at J, leaving 3 bases unmatched. The CDR3 loop is CSALAGGLYNEQFF. CDR3 nucleotide sequence: TGCAGTGCTTTAGCGGGAGGGCTCTACAATGAGCAGTTCTTC.

This clonotype has only a few counts. This chain links TRBV5-1 with TRBJ2-7; 8 nucleotides line up with TRBD2. Per the germline V gene, CDR1 is SGHRS and CDR2 is YFSETQ. V shed 9 bases, J shed 1 base, and the junction held 9 bases outside the gene matches. The CDR3 has 14 amino acids. CDR3 amino acids: CANAGGQTSYEQYF. The CDR3 bases are TGCGCCAATGCGGGGGGTCAAACATCCTACGAGCAGTACTTC.

V is TRBV4-2 and J is TRBJ2-3; D is perhaps TRBD2 (6 bases). This CDR3 region has 14 residues. V lost 8 bases, J lost 4 bases, and 16 bases lay in between. Per germline, CDR1 LGHNA and CDR2 YNFKEQ. The CDR3 nucleotides read TGTGCCAGCGAGCCTCGACTAGGGTCAGATACGCAGTATTTT. Encoded protein: CASEPRLGSDTQYF.

There are a few counts of this clonotype. This rearrangement joins TRBV10-2 to TRBJ1-1; maybe TRBD1 (5 bases). CDR1 WSHSY and CDR2 SAAADI come from the germline V gene. The CDR3 has 14 residues. V lost 6 bases, J lost 4 bases, and 15 bases lay in between. This chain's CDR3 is CASRIGQRGTEAFF. As DNA, the CDR3 is TGCGCCAGCAGGATTGGACAAAGGGGCACTGAAGCTTTCTTT.

In its sample, this clonotype was seen a few times. The genes are TRBV7-2 and TRBJ2-7; the match to TRBD1 covers 7 bases. This CDR3 region has 14 residues. Germline values: CDR1 SGHTA, CDR2 FQGNSA. V gave up 5 bases and J gave up 3 bases; unmatched junction bases: 7. The CDR3 region has the DNA TGTGCCAGCAGCCGAAAGGGACAGTTCTACGAGCAGTACTTC. It translates to CASSRKGQFYEQYF.

This clonotype was seen more than once but under ten times. The CDR3 reads CASSVATETQYF. CDR3 nucleotide sequence: TGTGCCAGCAGCGTAGCTACAGAGACCCAGTACTTC. The chain couples TRBV9 to TRBJ2-5, with no clear D. V shed 0 bases and J shed 4 bases, with 4 bases lying between them. The germline gives CDR1 SGDLS, CDR2 YYNGEE. The CDR3 loop spans 12 amino acids.

The chain couples TRBV11-3 to TRBJ2-1, with D perhaps TRBD2 (5 bases). Deletions cut 0 bases from V and 8 bases from J, with 14 bases between. The germline CDR1 and CDR2 sequences are SGHNT and YENEEA. The length of the CDR3 is 15 residues. In DNA, the CDR3 is TGTGCCAGCAGCTTAGAGGGGAGACCCGGCGATGAGCAGTTCTTC. Translation: CASSLEGRPGDEQFF.

Here the CDR3 reads CSARGGRASDEQFF. The DNA for the CDR3 is TGCAGTGCTAGAGGCGGGAGGGCCAGCGATGAGCAGTTCTTC. This rearrangement joins TRBV20-1 to TRBJ2-1, with 9 bases lining up with TRBD2. J lost 8 bases, V lost 1 base, and 6 bases had no gene match. CDR3 length: 14 amino acids. CDR1 and CDR2 (germline): DFQATT, SNEGSKA (reference sequence).

The chain is built from TRBV5-1 and TRBJ2-3; 12 bases fit TRBD2. The CDR3 length is 17 residues. V lost 0 bases, J lost 0 bases, and 2 bases stayed unmatched. Germline V lookup: CDR1 SGHRS, CDR2 YFSETQ. The CDR3 region is CASSLETSGGSTDTQYF. CDR3 DNA sequence: TGCGCCAGCAGCTTGGAGACTAGCGGGGGTAGCACAGATACGCAGTATTTT.

The chain recombines TRBV15 with TRBJ2-5; possible D gene TRBD1, 6 bases. The V gene lost 2 bases and the J gene lost 1 base, with 14 bases spanning the gap. Germline lookup yields CDR1 LNHNV and CDR2 YYDKDF (reference sequence). CDR3 size: 16 residues. CDR3 loop: CATSRSPKDSQETQYF. The CDR3 DNA reads as TGTGCCACCAGCAGAAGCCCAAAGGACAGCCAAGAGACCCAGTACTTC.

This chain uses TRBV25-1 with TRBJ2-2; D is unresolved. With 1 base removed from V and 2 bases from J, the gap between germline ends came to 14 bases. Germline V gene data show CDR1 as MGHDK and CDR2 as SYGVNS. The CDR3 spans 17 residues. DNA of the CDR3: TGTGCCAGCAGTGAATCTGGCAGGAGCAGCAACACCGGGGAGCTGTTTTTT. Translating it yields CASSESGRSSNTGELFF.

A few counts support this clonotype. The chain couples TRBV20-1 to TRBJ2-1; D uncertain. The CDR3 has 13 amino acids. Germline V lookup: CDR1 DFQATT, CDR2 SNEGSKA (reference sequence). Trimming left V 1 base short and J 4 bases short, with 8 bases between. The CDR3 region has the DNA TGCAGTGCTAGAGCGGACCGATACAATGAGCAGTTCTTC. Protein product: CSARADRYNEQFF.

V usage is TRBV10-3 and J usage is TRBJ1-1, with D perhaps matching TRBD1 (6 bases). V was trimmed by 4 bases and J by 3 bases, leaving 12 bases between them. The CDR3 has 14 residues. Germline loops: CDR1 ENHRY, CDR2 SYGVKD. The CDR3 is CAISAGGADTEAFF. CDR3 DNA: TGTGCCATCAGTGCGGGGGGGGCAGACACTGAAGCTTTCTTT.

A few counts support this clonotype. This rearrangement joins TRBV20-1 to TRBJ1-1, with D unresolved. This CDR3 comprises 13 residues. Deletions cut 3 bases from V and 1 base from J, with 9 bases between. Germline V lookup: CDR1 DFQATT, CDR2 SNEGSKA (reference sequence). The CDR3 DNA reads TGCAGTGCTAGTGTTGTTTCGAACACTGAAGCTTTCTTT. Protein: CSASVVSNTEAFF.

This clonotype showed up just a few times. This sequence joins TRBV5-1 and TRBJ2-3; a weak D match, TRBD2 (6 bases). V lost 0 bases, J lost 4 bases, and 12 bases lay in between. The CDR3 runs 15 residues. Per the germline V gene, CDR1 is SGHRS and CDR2 is YFSETQ. The CDR3 protein is CASSLEGASADTQYF. Written as DNA, the CDR3 is TGCGCCAGCAGCTTGGAGGGAGCTAGCGCAGATACGCAGTATTTT.

This clonotype was detected only a few times. The chain uses TRBV20-1 and TRBJ1-1; 7 bases match TRBD1. CDR3 length: 14 residues. The V and J ends lost 3 bases and 3 bases, in that order; junction bases with no gene match: 7. The germline V gene encodes CDR1 DFQATT and CDR2 SNEGSKA (reference sequence). The CDR3 loop is CSASRQGGDTEAFF. CDR3 nucleotide sequence: TGCAGTGCTAGCCGACAGGGAGGGGACACTGAAGCTTTCTTT.

This clonotype was seen more than once but under ten times. This chain uses TRBV4-1 with TRBJ1-1; no clear D. The length of the CDR3 is 14 residues. The germline CDR1 and CDR2 sequences are MGHRA and YSYEKL. The ends were cut back, 0 bases at V and 11 bases at J, with 16 bases in the middle. The CDR3 here is CASSQEDPPTRAFF. The CDR3 DNA is TGCGCCAGCAGCCAAGAGGACCCCCCAACGAGGGCTTTCTTT.

The CDR3 is CASSLVPTQRETQYF. The CDR3 DNA is TGTGCCAGCAGCTTAGTGCCCACCCAGCGGGAGACCCAGTACTTC. The rearrangement links TRBV11-3 to TRBJ2-5; a possible D gene is TRBD2 (5 bases). This CDR3 contains 15 residues. Trimming took 1 base from V and 5 from J, leaving 14 bases between them. The germline V gene has CDR1 SGHNT and CDR2 YENEEA.

The chain carries TRBV20-1 and TRBJ1-3; D might be TRBD1 (6 bases). Deletions cut 6 bases from V and 4 bases from J, with 13 bases between. Germline-derived CDR1 and CDR2 are DFQATT and SNEGSKA (reference sequence). This CDR3 contains 13 residues. The CDR3 sequence: CSARSDRGNTIYF. The CDR3 region has the DNA TGCAGTGCGAGATCAGACAGGGGAAACACCATATATTTT.

In its sample, this clonotype was seen many times. This chain joins TRBV20-1 and TRBJ1-1, with 8 bases matching TRBD1. Germline CDR1 DFQATT, CDR2 SNEGSKA (reference sequence). The V gene end was trimmed by 3 bases and the J gene end by 12 bases; junction bases not matched to a gene: 9. The CDR3 totals 12 residues. In DNA form, the CDR3 reads TGCAGTGCTAGCATGGGCGACAGGGGAACTTTCTTT. Protein sequence: CSASMGDRGTFF.

This clonotype has a handful of counts. The chain carries TRBV11-2 and TRBJ2-2; no clear D gene. Germline loops: CDR1 SGHAT, CDR2 FQNNGV. Trimming removed 2 bases from V and 2 bases from J, with 12 bases in between. The CDR3 contains 16 residues. The CDR3 DNA follows: TGTGCCAGCAGCTTAAGGCCTCAGGCAAACACCGGGGAGCTGTTTTTT. This codes for CASSLRPQANTGELFF.

This clonotype was seen repeatedly, ten times or more. The chain links TRBV12-3 or TRBV12-4 to TRBJ2-2, with a possible D match to TRBD2 (5 bases). The CDR3 runs 13 residues. V lost 6 bases, J lost 6 bases, and 11 bases lay in between. DNA for the CDR3: TGTGCCAGCAGCCCGACGAGGGCCGGGGAGCTGTTTTTT. It translates to CASSPTRAGELFF.

A note on this clonotype: Possible read error: a much larger clone is one base away. The rearrangement joins TRBV5-1 to TRBJ1-2; no clear D. The CDR3 extends over 14 amino acids. V was trimmed by 0 bases and J by 9 bases, leaving 15 bases between them. Germline V gene data show CDR1 as SGHRS and CDR2 as YFSETQ. CDR3 nucleotide sequence: TGCGCCAGCAGCTTGGGGTCCTCTGGAGTGAGCTACACCTTC. This encodes CASSLGSSGVSYTF.

The chain employs TRBV2 and TRBJ2-7, with D tentatively TRBD2 (5 bases). Germline V lookup: CDR1 SNHLY, CDR2 FYNNEI. The CDR3 is made up of 12 amino acids. V lost 7 bases and J lost 5, with 12 bases in between. The CDR3 is CASKGLADEQYF. The CDR3 DNA sequence: TGTGCCAGCAAAGGTCTAGCTGACGAGCAGTACTTC.